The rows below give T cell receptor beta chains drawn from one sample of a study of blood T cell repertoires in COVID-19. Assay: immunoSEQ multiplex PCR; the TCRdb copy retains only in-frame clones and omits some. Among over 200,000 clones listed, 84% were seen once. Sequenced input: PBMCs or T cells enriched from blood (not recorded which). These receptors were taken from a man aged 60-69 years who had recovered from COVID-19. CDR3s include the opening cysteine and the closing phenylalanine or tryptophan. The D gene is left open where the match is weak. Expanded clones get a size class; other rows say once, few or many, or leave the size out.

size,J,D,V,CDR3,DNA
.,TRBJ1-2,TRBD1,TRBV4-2,CASSQDRSYGYTF,TGTGCCAGCAGCCAGGACAGGAGCTATGGCTACACCTTC
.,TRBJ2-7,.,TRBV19,CASSPTSTGPYYEQYF,TGTGCCAGTAGCCCAACCTCGACAGGACCATACTACGAGCAGTACTTC
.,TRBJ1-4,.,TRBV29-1,CSVVRETVNEKLFF,TGCAGCGTCGTCCGGGAGACAGTCAATGAAAAACTGTTTTTT
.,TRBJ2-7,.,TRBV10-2,CASSEPPGEQYF,TGCGCCAGCAGTGAGCCCCCGGGGGAGCAGTACTTC
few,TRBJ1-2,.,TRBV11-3,CASSLDMGDGYTF,TGTGCCAGCAGCTTAGATATGGGCGACGGCTACACCTTC
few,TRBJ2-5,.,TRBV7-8,CASSLGGRGVETQYF,TGTGCCAGCAGCTTAGGTGGCAGGGGGGTAGAGACCCAGTACTTC
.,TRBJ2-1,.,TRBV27,CASSRSGSYNEQFF,TGTGCCAGCAGCAGGTCCGGCTCCTACAATGAGCAGTTCTTC
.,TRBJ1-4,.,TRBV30,CAWSVQAATNEKLFF,TGTGCCTGGAGTGTACAGGCAGCAACTAATGAAAAACTGTTTTTT
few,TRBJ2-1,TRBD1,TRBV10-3,CAIKPQGANNEQFF,TGTGCCATCAAGCCCCAGGGGGCAAACAATGAGCAGTTCTTC
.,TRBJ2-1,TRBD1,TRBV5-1,CASSFTTGGVEQFF,TGCGCCAGCAGCTTCACGACAGGGGGCGTCGAGCAGTTCTTC
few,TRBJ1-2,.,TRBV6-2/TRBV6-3,CASSYRETYNYGYTF,TGTGCCAGCAGTTATCGAGAGACTTATAACTATGGCTACACCTTC
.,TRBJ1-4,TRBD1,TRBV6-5,CASSYGRGREKLFF,TGTGCCAGCAGTTACGGCAGGGGGCGAGAAAAACTGTTTTTT
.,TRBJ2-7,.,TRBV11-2,CASSLSRKAGSYEQYF,TGTGCCAGCAGCTTATCGAGGAAGGCGGGGAGCTACGAGCAGTACTTC
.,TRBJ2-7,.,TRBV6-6,CASSYFQSYEQYF,TGTGCCAGCAGTTACTTTCAGTCCTACGAGCAGTACTTC
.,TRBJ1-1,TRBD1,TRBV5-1,CASSLAGGGMNTEAFF,TGCGCCAGCAGCTTGGCAGGGGGAGGAATGAACACTGAAGCTTTCTTT
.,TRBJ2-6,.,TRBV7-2,CASSPNSRSGANVLTF,TGTGCCAGCAGCCCTAACTCTCGGTCCGGGGCCAACGTCCTGACTTTC
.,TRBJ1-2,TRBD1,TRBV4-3,CASSQYTGTENGYTF,TGCGCCAGCAGCCAATACACCGGGACAGAAAATGGCTACACCTTC
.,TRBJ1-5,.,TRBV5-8,CASSGLIYSNQPQHF,TGTGCCAGCAGCGGTCTTATCTATAGCAATCAGCCCCAGCATTTT
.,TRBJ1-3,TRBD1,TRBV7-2,CASSAGGFSGNTIYF,TGTGCCAGCAGCGCAGGGGGTTTCTCTGGAAACACCATATATTTT
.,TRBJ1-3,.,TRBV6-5,CASRGQVSGNTIYF,TGTGCCAGCAGAGGACAAGTCTCTGGAAACACCATATATTTT
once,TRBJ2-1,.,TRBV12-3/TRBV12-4,CASAPNTGKQFF,TGTGCCAGCGCCCCCAATACAGGGAAGCAGTTCTTC
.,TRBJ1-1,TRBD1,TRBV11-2,CASSLALGTGLTEAFF,TGTGCCAGCAGCTTAGCTCTAGGGACAGGGTTAACTGAAGCTTTCTTT
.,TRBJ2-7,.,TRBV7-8,CASSLERGAQTFYEQYF,TGTGCCAGCAGCTTAGAACGTGGGGCGCAGACATTCTACGAGCAGTACTTC
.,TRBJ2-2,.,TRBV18,CASSPFASHTGELFF,TGTGCCAGCTCACCCTTCGCCAGTCACACCGGGGAGCTGTTTTTT
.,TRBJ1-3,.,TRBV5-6,CASSLRGPGNTIYF,TGTGCCAGCAGCTTGCGAGGCCCTGGAAACACCATATATTTT
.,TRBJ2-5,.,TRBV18,CASSPGWGKQETQYF,TGTGCCAGCTCACCAGGGTGGGGCAAGCAAGAGACCCAGTACTTC
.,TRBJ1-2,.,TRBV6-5,CASSYSGRGGYTF,TGTGCCAGCAGTTACTCCGGGCGGGGTGGCTACACCTTC